The rows below give T cell receptor beta chains drawn from one sample of a study of T cells after yellow fever vaccination. Using its own MiXCR run on the 5' RACE reads, TCRdb lists one record per CDR3 protein. This table has 510,000 or so distinct CDR3 sequences, roughly 19% appearing once. The sample consisted of PBMCs, taken 15 days after the yellow fever booster vaccination. All receptors come from a man aged 30 to 39 who received the YFV17D yellow fever vaccine. Both conserved end residues are part of each CDR3. A D gene is named only where the DNA matches it firmly. Clone sizes are given selectively: once, few, many, or a class where the clone is expanded.

cdr3_length	j_call	clone_size	v_call	d_call	cdr3_nt	cdr3_aa
16	TRBJ2-3	NA	TRBV7-9	TRBD2	TGTGCCAGCAGCTTAGCGCGGGGGGGAGACACAGATACGCAGTATTTT	CASSLARGGDTDTQYF
15	TRBJ2-7	few	TRBV6-1	NA	TGTGCCAGCAGGACCCACCGGGACATCACCTACGAGCAGTACTTC	CASRTHRDITYEQYF
17	TRBJ2-3	few	TRBV7-8	TRBD2	TGTGCCAGCCTCAAGTGGGTAGCGGGAGATATCACAGATACGCAGTATTTT	CASLKWVAGDITDTQYF
15	TRBJ2-2	NA	TRBV12-3/TRBV12-4	NA	TGTGCCAGCACCCATACTAGGAGTGACACCGGGGAGCTGTTTTTT	CASTHTRSDTGELFF
16	TRBJ2-2	NA	TRBV29-1	NA	TGCAGCGTTGAAGGGGGCGGGACGGCCGTCCCCGGGGAGCTGTTTTTT	CSVEGGGTAVPGELFF
15	TRBJ2-7	NA	TRBV6-5	TRBD1	TGTGCCAGCAGTTACTCGGGGACAGAAAACTACGAGCAGTACTTC	CASSYSGTENYEQYF
19	TRBJ2-2	few	TRBV7-2	TRBD2	TGTGCCAGCAGCTTAGCTCCGACTAGCGGGAGATCGAACACCGGGGAGCTGTTTTTT	CASSLAPTSGRSNTGELFF
15	TRBJ2-7	NA	TRBV6-2/TRBV6-3	TRBD2	TGTGCCAGCAGTTTGGGAGATAGCGGGAGCTACGAGCAGTACTTC	CASSLGDSGSYEQYF
17	TRBJ2-1	few	TRBV4-2	TRBD2	TGTGCCAGCAGACATAGCCGCGGGCTAGCGGGAGGTAGTGAGCAGTTCTTC	CASRHSRGLAGGSEQFF
16	TRBJ2-1	few	TRBV28	NA	TGTGCCAGCAGCTTCGTAGGGGGACATAACTACAATGAGCAGTTCTTC	CASSFVGGHNYNEQFF
13	TRBJ2-7	many	TRBV27	TRBD1	TGTGCCACCGCCGGACAGGGATCCTACGAGCAGTACTTC	CATAGQGSYEQYF
16	TRBJ2-5	few	TRBV5-1	TRBD1	TGCGCCAGCAGCTTGGATGTTGGACAGGGGGCAAAGACCCAGTACTTC	CASSLDVGQGAKTQYF
14	TRBJ2-7	NA	TRBV5-5	NA	TGTGCCAGCAGCTACCGGGACCTCACCTACGAGCAGTACTTC	CASSYRDLTYEQYF
16	TRBJ2-7	few	TRBV11-2	TRBD2	TGTGCCAGCAGCTTAGACGCGGGAGGACTTTTCTACGAGCAGTACTTC	CASSLDAGGLFYEQYF
14	TRBJ2-7	few	TRBV19	TRBD1	TGTGCCAGTAGTAACACAGGGGGTATGTTCGAGCAGTACTTC	CASSNTGGMFEQYF
14	TRBJ2-3	NA	TRBV21-1	NA	TGTGCCAGCAGCAAAGGCAAGGTCCCAGATACGCAGTATTTT	CASSKGKVPDTQYF
18	TRBJ2-1	few	TRBV6-1	NA	TGTGCCAGCAGGCCCCCCTCCGGGGCCTGGAGCTCCTACAATGAGCAGTTCTTC	CASRPPSGAWSSYNEQFF
14	TRBJ1-3	few	TRBV3-1	TRBD1	TGTGCCAGCAGCCTCCGGGACAGGGTGAACACCATATATTTT	CASSLRDRVNTIYF
15	TRBJ2-5	few	TRBV19	TRBD1	TGTGCCAGTAGTGTCGGGGACAGGGGGCAAGAGACCCAGTACTTC	CASSVGDRGQETQYF
14	TRBJ2-5	NA	TRBV20-1	TRBD1	TGCAGTGCTGGGGGACAGGGGGCATTAGAGACCCAGTACTTC	CSAGGQGALETQYF
14	TRBJ2-1	NA	TRBV14	NA	TGTGCCAGCAGCTCCACCATTATGGTCAATGAGCAGTTCTTC	CASSSTIMVNEQFF
12	TRBJ2-5	NA	TRBV7-2	NA	TGTGCCAGCAGCCGTAGGATTGAGACCCAGTACTTC	CASSRRIETQYF
15	TRBJ2-7	NA	TRBV7-9	TRBD1	TGTGCCAGCAGCTTATGGACAGGCCTTTCCTACGAGCAGTACTTC	CASSLWTGLSYEQYF
13	TRBJ2-1	few	TRBV20-1	NA	TGCAGTGCGTGGTTGGCGGCAATCGATGAGCAGTTCTTC	CSAWLAAIDEQFF
17	TRBJ2-5	few	TRBV5-1	TRBD2	TGCGCCAGCAGCTTGGTGGTTGGGGGACTAGGAGGAGAGACCCAGTACTTC	CASSLVVGGLGGETQYF
16	TRBJ2-3	NA	TRBV29-1	NA	TGCAGCGTTGCTTCTACTCGACCCCTAAACACAGATACGCAGTATTTT	CSVASTRPLNTDTQYF
15	TRBJ1-5	NA	TRBV19	NA	TGTGCCAGTAGCGCCGGGTCCTTACCCAATCAGCCCCAGCATTTT	CASSAGSLPNQPQHF
13	TRBJ2-7	few	TRBV28	NA	TGTGCCAGCACACTAGGGCTTGGATCCGAGCAGTACTTC	CASTLGLGSEQYF
15	TRBJ1-6	few	TRBV5-1	TRBD1	TGCGCCAGCAGCTTGAGGGGACAGGGAGGTTCACCCCTCCACTTT	CASSLRGQGGSPLHF
16	TRBJ2-1	few	TRBV5-1	NA	TGCGCCAGCAGAGGAATGGGGTCGGGGTCCTACAATGAGCAGTTCTTC	CASRGMGSGSYNEQFF
13	TRBJ2-3	few	TRBV29-1	TRBD1	TGCAGCGGAACAGGGGGCGTTCAAGATACGCAGTATTTT	CSGTGGVQDTQYF
15	TRBJ2-3	few	TRBV5-1	TRBD2	TGCGCCAGCAGCTTCGGGGCGGGAGGAGCAGATACGCAGTATTTT	CASSFGAGGADTQYF
13	TRBJ2-2	NA	TRBV7-2	NA	TGTGCCAGCAGCTTAGCTAGTGTCGGGGAGCTGTTTTTT	CASSLASVGELFF
12	TRBJ1-1	few	TRBV20-1	TRBD1	TGCAGTGCTAGGCTTAGACAGGGTGAAGCTTTCTTT	CSARLRQGEAFF
14	TRBJ2-5	few	TRBV20-1	NA	TGCAGTGCGAGAGAGGGTCGGCCCCAAGAGACCCAGTACTTC	CSAREGRPQETQYF
14	TRBJ2-1	few	TRBV7-2	NA	TGTGCCAGCAGCTTGGACCGCGCTATCTATGAGCAGTTCTTC	CASSLDRAIYEQFF
15	TRBJ2-4	NA	TRBV5-1	NA	TGCGCCAGCAGCTTGGACGTCGTAGCCAAAAACATTCAGTACTTC	CASSLDVVAKNIQYF
14	TRBJ1-5	few	TRBV7-2	NA	TGTGCCAGCAGCTTAGGTGGGGGAAAACAGCCCCAGCATTTT	CASSLGGGKQPQHF